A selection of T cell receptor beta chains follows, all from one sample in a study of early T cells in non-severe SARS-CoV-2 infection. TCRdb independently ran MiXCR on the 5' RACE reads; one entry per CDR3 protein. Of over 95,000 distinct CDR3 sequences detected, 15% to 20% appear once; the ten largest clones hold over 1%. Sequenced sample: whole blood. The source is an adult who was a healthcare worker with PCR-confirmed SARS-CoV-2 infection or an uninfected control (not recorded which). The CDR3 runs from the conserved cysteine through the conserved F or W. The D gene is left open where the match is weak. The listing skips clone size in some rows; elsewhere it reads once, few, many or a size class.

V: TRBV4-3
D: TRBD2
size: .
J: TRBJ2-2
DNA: TGCGCCAGCAGGGAACTAGCGGGAGGGCCGGACGGGGAGCTGTTTTTT
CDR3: CASRELAGGPDGELFF

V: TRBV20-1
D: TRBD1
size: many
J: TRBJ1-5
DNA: TGCAGTGCTAGTGCAAGCCGGGACAGGGGAAATCAGCCCCAGCATTTT
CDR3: CSASASRDRGNQPQHF

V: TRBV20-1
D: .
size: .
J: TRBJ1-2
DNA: TGCAGTGCTAGAGATTCCGGACGGATGGACTATGGCTACACCTTC
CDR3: CSARDSGRMDYGYTF

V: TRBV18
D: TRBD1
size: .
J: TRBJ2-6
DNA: TGTGCCAGCTCACCTCGGACAGGGGGCGCCGCGGGGGCCAACGTCCTGACTTTC
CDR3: CASSPRTGGAAGANVLTF

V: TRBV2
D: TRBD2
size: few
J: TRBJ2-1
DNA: TGTGCCAGCAGCACTAGCGGGGGGGCATACAATGAGCAGTTCTTC
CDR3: CASSTSGGAYNEQFF

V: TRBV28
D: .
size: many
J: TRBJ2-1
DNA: TGTGCCAGCAGTTTGCGTGGGGGGGCCAATGAGCAGTTCTTC
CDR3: CASSLRGGANEQFF

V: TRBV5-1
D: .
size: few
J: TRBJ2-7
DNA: TGCGCCAGCAGCCAAACTCAGGGGAACGAGCAGTACTTC
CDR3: CASSQTQGNEQYF

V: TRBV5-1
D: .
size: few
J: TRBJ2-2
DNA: TGCGCCAGCAGCTTAGACAGCATAGCCCTGAACACCGGGGAGCTGTTTTTT
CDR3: CASSLDSIALNTGELFF

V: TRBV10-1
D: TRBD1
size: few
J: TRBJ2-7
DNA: TGCGCCAGCAGCGAACCGGGACAGGGGATACACGAGCAGTACTTC
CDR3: CASSEPGQGIHEQYF

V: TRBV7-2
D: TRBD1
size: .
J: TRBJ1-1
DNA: TGTGCCAGCAGCTTTACAGGGGACGGTGGAGCTTTCTTT
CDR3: CASSFTGDGGAFF

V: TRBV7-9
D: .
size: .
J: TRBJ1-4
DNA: TGTGCCAGCAGCCCCTGGACCCGACCAGGGAAAAAACTGTTTTTT
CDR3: CASSPWTRPGKKLFF

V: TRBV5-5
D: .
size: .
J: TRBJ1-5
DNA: TGTGCCAGCAGCTTAAATAGCAATCAGCCCCAGCATTTT
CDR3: CASSLNSNQPQHF

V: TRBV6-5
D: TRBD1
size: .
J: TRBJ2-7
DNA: TGTGCCAGCAGCCCCCGGGACAGGGGGACCTACGAGCAGTACTTC
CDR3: CASSPRDRGTYEQYF

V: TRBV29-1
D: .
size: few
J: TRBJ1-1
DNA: TGCAGCTATAGGGGGGTTACCCTGTCCACTGAAGCTTTCTTT
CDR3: CSYRGVTLSTEAFF

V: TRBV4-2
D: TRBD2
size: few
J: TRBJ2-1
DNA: TGTGCCAGCAGCCAAGCCGGGGGGGCCTACAATGAGCAGTTCTTC
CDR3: CASSQAGGAYNEQFF

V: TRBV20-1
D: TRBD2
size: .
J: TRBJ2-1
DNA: TGCAGTGCTAACCCAACTAGCGGAGTTGTTAATGAGCAGTTCTTC
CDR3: CSANPTSGVVNEQFF

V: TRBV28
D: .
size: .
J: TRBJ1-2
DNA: TGTGCCAGCAGTTTGGGGGGGCGCGGAAATGGCTACACCTTC
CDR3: CASSLGGRGNGYTF

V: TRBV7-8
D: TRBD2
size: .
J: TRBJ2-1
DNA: TGTGCCAGCACCGGACTAGCGGGAGACTCCTACAATGAGCAGTTCTTC
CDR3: CASTGLAGDSYNEQFF

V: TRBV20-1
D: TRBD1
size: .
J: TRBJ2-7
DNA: TGCAGTGCCATTAACACAGGGGTTAGCTCCTACGAGCAGTACTTC
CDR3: CSAINTGVSSYEQYF

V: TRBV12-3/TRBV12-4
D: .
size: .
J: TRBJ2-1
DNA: TGTGCCAGCACCACACTCGTAGCCAATGAGCAGTTCTTC
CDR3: CASTTLVANEQFF

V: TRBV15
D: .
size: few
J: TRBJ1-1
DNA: TGTGCCACCAGCAGAGAAAGGAAAAACACTGAAGCTTTCTTT
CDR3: CATSRERKNTEAFF

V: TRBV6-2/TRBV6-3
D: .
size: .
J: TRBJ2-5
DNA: TGTGCCAGCAGCCCCACCACTAGAAATCAAGAGACCCAGTACTTC
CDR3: CASSPTTRNQETQYF

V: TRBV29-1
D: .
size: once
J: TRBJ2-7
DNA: TGCAGCGTTGAGTTGTCCTCCTACGAGCAGTACTTC
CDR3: CSVELSSYEQYF

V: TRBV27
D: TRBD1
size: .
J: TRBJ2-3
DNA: TGTGCCAGCAGTTTATGGGACAGGTACACAGATACGCAGTATTTT
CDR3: CASSLWDRYTDTQYF

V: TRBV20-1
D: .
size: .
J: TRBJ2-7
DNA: TGCAGTGCCCTGAAAGGTGACTACGAGCAGTACTTC
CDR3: CSALKGDYEQYF

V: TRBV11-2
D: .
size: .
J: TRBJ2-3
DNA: TGTGCCAGCAGCTCCCTTCTTACGGGAGCGGGTTACACAGATACGCAGTATTTT
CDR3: CASSSLLTGAGYTDTQYF

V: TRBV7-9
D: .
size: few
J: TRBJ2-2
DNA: TGTGCCAGCAGCTGGACAGCCGGGGAGCTGTTTTTT
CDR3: CASSWTAGELFF

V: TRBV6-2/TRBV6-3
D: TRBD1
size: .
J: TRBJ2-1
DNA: TGTGCCAGCAGTTGGGGGACAGGGAGAAATGAGCAGTTCTTC
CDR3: CASSWGTGRNEQFF

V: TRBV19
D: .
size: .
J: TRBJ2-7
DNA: TGTGCCAGTGGCGGGGCACCCTACGAGCAGTACTTC
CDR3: CASGGAPYEQYF